This entry lists 9 T cell receptor beta chains sequenced from one sample in a study of CD8 T cells in Susac syndrome. Random hexamers were used to reverse transcribe 0.5 to 1 ug of RNA. TCRdb reanalysed the immunoSEQ multiplex PCR reads using MiXCR and keeps one entry per CDR3 protein. The sample shows 150,000 to 200,000 distinct CDR3 sequences, around 94% of them seen only once. The sample taken for sequencing was CD4+ T cells from PBMCs. All receptors derive from a human donor in good health.

This chain links TRBV16 with TRBJ2-7, with D unresolved. The CDR3 loop spans 13 amino acids. Trimming took off 2 bases at V and 6 bases at J, with 11 bases between the two ends. The germline gives CDR1 KGHSY, CDR2 FQNENV. CDR3 DNA: TGTGCCAGCAGCCAAGGCAGCGCCCGCGAGCAGTACTTC. Residues: CASSQGSAREQYF.

This chain connects TRBV19 to TRBJ2-2, with no clear D. The CDR3 length is 11 residues. The ends were cut back, 7 bases at V and 6 bases at J, with 6 bases in the middle. The germline V gene encodes CDR1 LNHDA and CDR2 SQIVND (reference sequence). The CDR3: CASTSSGELFF. CDR3 sequence (DNA): TGTGCCAGTACGTCGTCCGGGGAGCTGTTTTTT.

The chain's CDR3 is CSVEGQGSFEAFF. The CDR3 nucleotides read TGCAGCGTTGAAGGGCAGGGGAGTTTTGAAGCTTTCTTT. The rearrangement links TRBV29-1 to TRBJ1-1, with TRBD1 as a possible D gene (6 bases). V lost 1 base to trimming and J lost 7 bases, with 13 bases between them. The germline CDR1 and CDR2 sequences are SQVTM and ANQGSEA. This CDR3 contains 13 residues.

V is TRBV5-6 and J is TRBJ1-6; TRBD1 might be the D (5 bases). Germline V gives CDR1 SGHDT, CDR2 YYEEEE. This CDR3 has 17 amino acids. Trimming removed 7 bases at V and 6 bases at J, with 23 bases between. CDR3 region: CASATLTRGAVNSPLHF. The DNA for the CDR3 is TGTGCCAGCGCCACCCTAACGAGAGGGGCAGTTAATTCACCCCTCCACTTT.

The V call is TRBV9, the J call TRBJ2-5, with D possibly being TRBD1 or TRBD2 (5 bases each). This CDR3 spans 15 amino acids. Germline loops: CDR1 SGDLS, CDR2 YYNGEE. V lost 0 bases to trimming and J lost 2 bases, with 11 bases between them. The chain's CDR3 is CASSVGGTKQETQYF. CDR3 in DNA: TGTGCCAGCAGCGTAGGTGGGACCAAACAAGAGACCCAGTACTTC.

The J gene is TRBJ2-1, the V gene TRBV12-3 or TRBV12-4; no reliable D call. Trimming took 9 bases from V and 1 from J, leaving 13 bases between them. The CDR3 is made up of 14 amino acids. CDR3 nucleotide sequence: TGTGCCAGTGGAGACCCTGTTTCCTACAATGAGCAGTTCTTC. Translated: CASGDPVSYNEQFF.

The chain has TRBV6-5 and TRBJ1-2; tentatively, D is TRBD1 (6 bases). Germline assignment: CDR1 MNHEY and CDR2 SVGAGI. Trimming pared 6 bases from V and 5 bases from J, leaving 10 bases between. The CDR3 runs to 12 residues. The CDR3 is CASREGDYGYTF. The CDR3 nucleotides read TGTGCCAGCAGGGAGGGGGATTATGGCTACACCTTC.

In this sample, this clonotype turned up once. This chain joins TRBV20-1 and TRBJ1-2; no clear D gene. The germline CDR1 and CDR2 sequences are DFQATT and SNEGSKA (reference sequence). The CDR3 sequence is 11 residues long. V was clipped by 3 bases and J by 4 bases, with 6 bases between them. The CDR3 DNA sequence: TGCAGTGCTAGGGGTTCCTATGGCTACACCTTC. It yields the protein CSARGSYGYTF.

The rearrangement joins TRBV6-6 to TRBJ2-3; 9 bases agree with TRBD2. Germline lookup yields CDR1 MNHNY and CDR2 SVGAGI (reference sequence). V was pared by 8 bases and J by 1 base, with 10 bases of the junction left unmatched. The CDR3 contains 16 residues. The CDR3 DNA is TGTGCCAGCGGATCCCAGGCTAGCGGGGGCACAGATACGCAGTATTTT. Protein sequence: CASGSQASGGTDTQYF.